The text below deals with one TCR beta chain. Its antigen target is currently unknown. Base qualities were left out, and no much larger clone turns up one base away. The data were taken from a study of identical twins (dated by TCRdb to the mid-2010s). Concerning the study at large: To test whether fetal clonotypes persist, the study used deep sequencing on TCR alpha and beta repertoires from monozygotic twins, unrelated adults of various ages, and cord blood. Replicate twin experiments were performed at different times using different library preparation protocols to rule out contamination.

All donors were healthy Caucasians. Three pairs of female monozygotic twins, all aged about 18 to 29 years, were included in the twin cohort. CD4+ and CD8+ T cell populations were isolated with positive isolation kits from Invitrogen. Library construction relied on 5' RACE. Reads for this sample came from an Illumina HiSeq 2000. Template switching introduced a universal primer binding site; the final cDNA contained a unique molecular identifier, enabling accurate counting of TCR cDNA molecules. Specific primers in the conserved constant-segment region were used to synthesize first-strand cDNA for the TCR alpha and beta chains. To control for contamination, every cDNA library was double barcoded, receiving both a SMART-Mk sample barcode and Illumina barcodes. TruSeq adapter sequences along with Illumina sample barcodes were introduced in two successive PCR steps. The TCR alpha and beta cDNA libraries were sequenced on the Illumina HiSeq platform using custom primers. In the original analysis: MiGEC was used to process raw reads and extract unique molecular identifiers, and MiXCR was used to find CDR3 positions. Recombination models were inferred per individual with the repgenHMM and IGoR tools using an EM algorithm. Shared clonotype analysis was performed with the tcR package in R, normalizing sharing by the product of cloneset sizes. Out-of-frame nonproductive sequences were analyzed to study raw recombination free of thymic and clonal selection effects. TCRdb ran its own pipeline on the public reads, namely fastp trimming at Q25 and MiXCR clone calling, and kept in-frame beta chains. Every entry covers one CDR3 protein and lists the most common genes and DNA from its rows. The authors' filters were not applied to this entry. The sample table contains around 530,000 distinct CDR3 sequences; only one count was recorded for nearly 15% of them. The ten most abundant clones make up about 0.4% of the sample.

General study outcomes and caveats: Compared with coincidental sharing between unrelated individuals, an excess of low generation-probability sequences was observed among out-of-frame TCR alpha sequences shared between twins. Conclusions relied on cross-sectional statistical analysis, since the same donors could not be followed over many years. A weaker excess of twin sharing was found in beta out-of-frame sequences because the signal-to-noise ratio was lowered by fewer shared sequences. In monozygotic twins, recombination models systematically underestimated out-of-frame TCR alpha sharing, but the models matched the sharing seen between unrelated individuals. Zero-insertion analyses could be partly confounded by invariant T cells such as MAIT and iNKT, although diverse VJ usage argued against such confounding for most clonotypes. Abundant cord blood beta clonotypes had fewer insertions, young adult naive repertoires showed a similar but weaker trend, and memory repertoires showed no such trend.

From the cysteine up to the phenylalanine, the CDR3 has a length of 13 residues. This entry keeps only the CDR3 DNA: 39 bases, framed from base 1. The junction shows trimming of 5 bases on V and 4 bases on J, plus 8 bases between the germline ends. The same data also contributed to another study, on yellow fever vaccine responses in identical twins. Drawing on the second study: The T cell response to vaccination in identical twins was reported by the authors to appear partly convergent and partly personalized. The study precisely tracked vaccine-responding T cell clones in identical twins.

The rearranged chain carries TRBV12-3 or TRBV12-4 and TRBJ2-2, with the D segment identity uncertain. The receptor was derived from a woman aged 18-29 years in good health. The sequenced material came from CD4+ T cells sorted from blood. The CDR3: CASSRFSTGELFF. The nucleotide sequence reads TGTGCCAGCAGTAGGTTCAGCACCGGGGAGCTGTTTTTT.